This TCR beta chain appears in the sequencing data of a study of PD-1 blockade in classical Hodgkin lymphoma. This clone was detected a few times. Its antigen remains unidentified. Study findings and constraints: TCR diversity at baseline was reported to be reduced in newly diagnosed patients relative to healthy donors. Exclusion removed patients who began nivolumab under 1 year after ASCT. Unlike CD8+ TCR diversity, which did not rise significantly by C4D1, CD4+ TCR diversity did.

Every patient had relapsed following autologous stem cell transplantation, and cohorts differed in brentuximab vedotin exposure. Profiling relied on immunoSEQ multiplex PCR, and the TCRdb table lists in-frame clones only, not all of them. Of 75,000 to 100,000 clones in the sample, 81% were seen once. Sequenced here: peripheral blood mononuclear cells (PBMCs), sampled before the second cycle of nivolumab. The receptor was derived from a human donor with classical Hodgkin lymphoma.

The CDR3 loop is CASSLGVSRAEQYF. Written as DNA, the CDR3 is TGTGCCAGCAGCTTAGGAGTGTCGCGGGCCGAGCAGTACTTC. V usage is TRBV13 and J usage is TRBJ2-7, with D perhaps matching TRBD2 (5 bases). The CDR3 covers 14 residues. V shed 0 bases and J shed 6 bases, with 12 bases lying between them. CDR1 is PRHDT, CDR2 FYEKMQ, per germline (reference sequence). Full variable domain (outside the CDR3, taken from reference TRBV13 and TRBJ2-7): AAGVIQSPRHLIKEKRETATLKCYPIPRHDTVYWYQQGPGQDPQFLISFYEKMQSDKGSIPDRFSAQQFSDYHSELNMSSLELGDSALYFCASSLGVSRAEQYFGPGTRLTVT.